This T cell receptor beta chain was documented in a study of blood T cell repertoires in COVID-19. Across the whole study: There were acute and convalescent COVID-19 samples, and they came from the United States, Italy and Spain. T cells, B-cell-depleted T cells, or PBMCs supplied cDNA or gDNA.

Original data processing: Nucleated cell number was recorded as an estimate derived from reference gene primer amplification. The table came from immunoSEQ multiplex PCR; TCRdb's copy has only in-frame clones and leaves some out. That table supplies the V and J calls and clone size; D and trimming were determined from the DNA. The data show about 87,000 clones, approximately 83% seen once. V shed 2 bases and J shed 0 bases, with 10 bases lying between them. Germline V gene lookup returns CDR1 SGHAT and CDR2 FQNNGV. The CDR3 spans 16 residues. J is TRBJ2-2 and V is TRBV11-2; D gene uncertain. Sample: peripheral blood. The source is an older woman with acute or convalescent COVID-19. CDR3 bases: TGTGCCAGCAGCTTACTATCCGGTTCGAACACCGGGGAGCTGTTTTTT. Amino acid sequence: CASSLLSGSNTGELFF.